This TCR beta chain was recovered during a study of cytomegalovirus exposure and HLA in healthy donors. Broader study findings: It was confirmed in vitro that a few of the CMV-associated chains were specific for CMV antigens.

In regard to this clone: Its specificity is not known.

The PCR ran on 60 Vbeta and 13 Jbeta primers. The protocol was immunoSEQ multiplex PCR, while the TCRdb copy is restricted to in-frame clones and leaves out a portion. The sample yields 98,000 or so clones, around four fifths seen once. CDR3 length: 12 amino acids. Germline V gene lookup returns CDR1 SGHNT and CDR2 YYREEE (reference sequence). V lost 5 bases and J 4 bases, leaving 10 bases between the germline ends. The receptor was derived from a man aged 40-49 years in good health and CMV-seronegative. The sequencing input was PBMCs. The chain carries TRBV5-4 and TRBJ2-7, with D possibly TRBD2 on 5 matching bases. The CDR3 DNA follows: TGTGCCAGCAGTCCCTCGGGGTACGAGCAGTACTTC. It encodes CASSPSGYEQYF.